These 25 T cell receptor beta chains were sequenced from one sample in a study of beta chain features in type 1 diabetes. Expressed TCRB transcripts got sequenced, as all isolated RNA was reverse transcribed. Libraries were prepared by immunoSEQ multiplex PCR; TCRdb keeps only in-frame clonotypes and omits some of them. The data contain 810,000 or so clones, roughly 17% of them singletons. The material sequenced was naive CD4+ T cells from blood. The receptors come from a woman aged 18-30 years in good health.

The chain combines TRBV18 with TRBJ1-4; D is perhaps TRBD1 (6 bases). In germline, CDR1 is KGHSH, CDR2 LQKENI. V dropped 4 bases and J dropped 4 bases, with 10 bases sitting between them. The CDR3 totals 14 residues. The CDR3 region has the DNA TGTGCCAGCTCACGGACAGAGGTTAATGAAAAACTGTTTTTT. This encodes CASSRTEVNEKLFF.

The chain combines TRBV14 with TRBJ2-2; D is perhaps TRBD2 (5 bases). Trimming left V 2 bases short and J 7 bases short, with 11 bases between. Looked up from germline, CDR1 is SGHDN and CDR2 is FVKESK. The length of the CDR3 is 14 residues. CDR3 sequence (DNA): TGTGCCAGCAGCCAATTCCGGGATGTCGGGGAGCTGTTTTTT. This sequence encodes CASSQFRDVGELFF.

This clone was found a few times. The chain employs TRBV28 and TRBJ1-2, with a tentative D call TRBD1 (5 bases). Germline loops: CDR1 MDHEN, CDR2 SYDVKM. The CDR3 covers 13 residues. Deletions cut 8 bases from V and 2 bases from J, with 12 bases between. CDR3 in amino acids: CASSAGGNYGYTF. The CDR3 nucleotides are TGTGCCAGCTCAGCGGGGGGGAACTATGGCTACACCTTC.

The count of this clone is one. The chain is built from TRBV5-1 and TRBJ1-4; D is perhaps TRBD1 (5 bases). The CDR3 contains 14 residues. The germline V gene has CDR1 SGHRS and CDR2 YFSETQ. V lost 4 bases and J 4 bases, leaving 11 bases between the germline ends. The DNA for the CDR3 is TGCGCCAGCAGCCCGGGGCAGGGTAATGAAAAACTGTTTTTT. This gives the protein CASSPGQGNEKLFF.

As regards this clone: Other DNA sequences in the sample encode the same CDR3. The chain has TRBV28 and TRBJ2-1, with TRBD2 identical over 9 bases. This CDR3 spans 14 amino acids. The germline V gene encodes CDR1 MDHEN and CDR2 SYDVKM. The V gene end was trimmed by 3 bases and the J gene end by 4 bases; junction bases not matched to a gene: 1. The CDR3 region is CASSLLAGYNEQFF. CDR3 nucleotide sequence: TGTGCCAGCAGTTTGCTAGCGGGGTACAATGAGCAGTTCTTC.

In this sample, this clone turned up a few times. The chain's CDR3 is CSQHQSHTQYF. The CDR3 DNA sequence: TGCAGTCAACACCAGAGTCATACGCAGTATTTT. The chain uses TRBV20-1 and TRBJ2-3; D remains unclear. Trimming removed 8 bases at V and 7 bases at J, with 13 bases between. This CDR3 is built from 11 residues. Per the germline V gene, CDR1 is DFQATT and CDR2 is SNEGSKA (reference sequence).

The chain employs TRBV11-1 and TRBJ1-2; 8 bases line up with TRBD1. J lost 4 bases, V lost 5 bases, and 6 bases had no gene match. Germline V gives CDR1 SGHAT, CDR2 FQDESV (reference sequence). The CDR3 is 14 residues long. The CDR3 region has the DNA TGTGCCAGCAGCGCGCGACAGGGGAGCTATGGCTACACCTTC. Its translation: CASSARQGSYGYTF.

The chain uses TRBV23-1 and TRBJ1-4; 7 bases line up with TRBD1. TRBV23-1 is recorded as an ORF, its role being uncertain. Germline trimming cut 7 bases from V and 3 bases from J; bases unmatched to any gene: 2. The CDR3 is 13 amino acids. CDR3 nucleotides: TGCGCCAGCAAGACAGGGTCTAATGAAAAACTGTTTTTT. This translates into CASKTGSNEKLFF.

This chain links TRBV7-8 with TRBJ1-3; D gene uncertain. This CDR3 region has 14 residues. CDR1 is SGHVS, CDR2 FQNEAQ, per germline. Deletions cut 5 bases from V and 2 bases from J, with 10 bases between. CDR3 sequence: CASSPREAGNTIYF. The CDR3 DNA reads TGTGCCAGCAGCCCGCGGGAGGCTGGAAACACCATATATTTT.

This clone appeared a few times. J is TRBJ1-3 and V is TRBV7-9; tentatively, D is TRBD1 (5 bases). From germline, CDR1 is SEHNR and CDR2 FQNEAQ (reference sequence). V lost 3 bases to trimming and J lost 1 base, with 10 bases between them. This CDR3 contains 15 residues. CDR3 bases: TGTGCCAGCAGCTTTGACAGTGGATCTGGAAACACCATATATTTT. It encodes CASSFDSGSGNTIYF.

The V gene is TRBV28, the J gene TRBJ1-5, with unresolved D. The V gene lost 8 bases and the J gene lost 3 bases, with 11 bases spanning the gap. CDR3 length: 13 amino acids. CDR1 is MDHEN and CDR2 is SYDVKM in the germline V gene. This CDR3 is CASLTDFNQPQHF. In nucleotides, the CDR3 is TGTGCCAGCTTGACGGATTTCAATCAGCCCCAGCATTTT.

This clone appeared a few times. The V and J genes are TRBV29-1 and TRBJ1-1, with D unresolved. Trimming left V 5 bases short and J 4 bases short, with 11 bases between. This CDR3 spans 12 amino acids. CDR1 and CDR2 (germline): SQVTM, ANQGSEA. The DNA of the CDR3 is TGCAGCGTTAGGGTTTACGGCACTGAAGCTTTCTTT. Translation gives CSVRVYGTEAFF.

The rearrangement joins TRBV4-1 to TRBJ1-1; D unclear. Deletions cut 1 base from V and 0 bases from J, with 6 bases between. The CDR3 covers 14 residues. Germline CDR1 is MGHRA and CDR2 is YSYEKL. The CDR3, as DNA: TGCGCCAGCAGCCAAGTAAGCCTGAACACTGAAGCTTTCTTT. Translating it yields CASSQVSLNTEAFF.

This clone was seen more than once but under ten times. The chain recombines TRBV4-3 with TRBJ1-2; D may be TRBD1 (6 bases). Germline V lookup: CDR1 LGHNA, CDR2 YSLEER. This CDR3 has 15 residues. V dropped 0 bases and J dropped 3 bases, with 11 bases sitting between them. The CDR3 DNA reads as TGCGCCAGCAGCCAAGATAGGAACAGGGACTATGGCTACACCTTC. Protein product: CASSQDRNRDYGYTF.

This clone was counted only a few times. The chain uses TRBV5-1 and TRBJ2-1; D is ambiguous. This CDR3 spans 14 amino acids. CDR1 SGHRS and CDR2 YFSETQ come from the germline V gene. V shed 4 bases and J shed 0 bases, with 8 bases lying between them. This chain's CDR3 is CASSRVSSYNEQFF. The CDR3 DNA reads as TGCGCCAGCAGCCGAGTTAGCTCCTACAATGAGCAGTTCTTC.

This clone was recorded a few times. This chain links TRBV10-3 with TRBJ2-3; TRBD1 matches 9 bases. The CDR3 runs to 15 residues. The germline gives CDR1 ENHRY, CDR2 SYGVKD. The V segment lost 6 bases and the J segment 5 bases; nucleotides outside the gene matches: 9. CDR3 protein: CAISRGTGNGDTQYF. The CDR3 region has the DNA TGTGCCATCAGCCGCGGGACAGGGAATGGAGATACGCAGTATTTT.

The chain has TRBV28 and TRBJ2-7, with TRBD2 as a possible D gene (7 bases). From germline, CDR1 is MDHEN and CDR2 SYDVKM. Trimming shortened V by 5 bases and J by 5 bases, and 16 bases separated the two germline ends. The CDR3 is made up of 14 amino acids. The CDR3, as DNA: TGTGCCAGCAGTCCAGTTCGGGGGGCCCACGAGCAGTACTTC. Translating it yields CASSPVRGAHEQYF.

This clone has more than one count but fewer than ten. The CDR3 loop is CASSQLGTATLGTDTQYF. The CDR3 bases are TGTGCCAGCAGTCAACTAGGAACAGCGACTCTTGGGACAGATACGCAGTATTTT. The V and J genes are TRBV27 and TRBJ2-3; D may be TRBD2 (5 bases). The CDR3 extends over 18 amino acids. V was cut by 5 bases and J by 3 bases, with 24 bases left in between. Looked up from germline, CDR1 is MNHEY and CDR2 is SMNVEV (reference sequence).

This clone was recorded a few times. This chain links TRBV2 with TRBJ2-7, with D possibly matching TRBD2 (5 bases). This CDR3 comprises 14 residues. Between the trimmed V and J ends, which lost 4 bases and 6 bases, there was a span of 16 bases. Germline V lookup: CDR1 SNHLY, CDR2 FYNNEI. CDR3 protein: CASSATVGSFEQYF. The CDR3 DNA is TGTGCCAGCAGTGCCACTGTGGGGAGCTTCGAGCAGTACTTC.

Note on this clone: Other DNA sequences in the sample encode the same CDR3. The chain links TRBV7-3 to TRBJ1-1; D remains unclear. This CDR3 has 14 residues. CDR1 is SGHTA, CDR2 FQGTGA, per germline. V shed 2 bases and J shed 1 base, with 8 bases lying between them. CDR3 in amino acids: CASSLSSGNTEAFF. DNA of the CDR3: TGTGCCAGCAGCTTATCCTCAGGGAACACTGAAGCTTTCTTT.

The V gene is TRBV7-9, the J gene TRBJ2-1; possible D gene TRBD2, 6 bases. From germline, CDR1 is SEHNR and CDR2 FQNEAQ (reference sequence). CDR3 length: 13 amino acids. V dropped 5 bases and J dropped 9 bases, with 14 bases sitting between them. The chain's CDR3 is CASSLSVAAEQFF. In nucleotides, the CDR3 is TGTGCCAGCAGCCTTAGCGTAGCGGCTGAGCAGTTCTTC.

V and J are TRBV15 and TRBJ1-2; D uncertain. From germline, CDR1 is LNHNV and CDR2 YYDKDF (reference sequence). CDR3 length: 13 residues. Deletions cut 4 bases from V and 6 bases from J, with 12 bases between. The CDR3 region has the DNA TGTGCCACCAGCATCCAAGAATGGCATGGCTACACCTTC. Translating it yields CATSIQEWHGYTF.

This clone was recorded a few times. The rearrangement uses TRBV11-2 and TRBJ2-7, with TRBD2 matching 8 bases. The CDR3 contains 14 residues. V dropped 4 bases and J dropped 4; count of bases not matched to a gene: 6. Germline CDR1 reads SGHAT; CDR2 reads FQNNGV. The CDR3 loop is CASSSAVAGYEQYF. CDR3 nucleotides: TGTGCCAGCAGCTCCGCCGTAGCGGGATACGAGCAGTACTTC.

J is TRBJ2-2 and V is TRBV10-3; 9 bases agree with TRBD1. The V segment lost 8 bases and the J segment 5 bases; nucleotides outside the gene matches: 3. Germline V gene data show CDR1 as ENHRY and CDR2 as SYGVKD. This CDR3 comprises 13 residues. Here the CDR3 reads CAIGQGLTGELFF. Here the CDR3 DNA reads TGTGCCATCGGACAGGGGTTAACCGGGGAGCTGTTTTTT.

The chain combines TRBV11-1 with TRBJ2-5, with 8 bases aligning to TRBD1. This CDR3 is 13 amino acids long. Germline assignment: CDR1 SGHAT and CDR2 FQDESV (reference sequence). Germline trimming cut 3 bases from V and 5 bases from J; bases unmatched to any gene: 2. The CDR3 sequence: CASSFRDRETQYF. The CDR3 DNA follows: TGTGCCAGCAGCTTCAGGGACAGGGAGACCCAGTACTTC.